The T cell receptor beta chain under discussion was sequenced for a study of T-cell reconstitution after alpha-beta-depleted transplantation in children. Findings and limits, study-wide: Recipient T cells and thymic progenitors that survived were the source of the high TCRbeta diversity seen at day 60 in some patients. Fresh T-cell production supplied most of the T-cell counts and diversity seen one year after transplant. Several hundred graft clones that had expanded were reportedly the source of alpha-beta T cells about two months after transplant.

About this clonotype: Its antigen is currently unknown.

A library of TCRbeta sequences, prepared with unique molecular identifiers, was generated. TCRdb fed the PCR reads into MiXCR, producing one record per CDR3 protein. Found here are hundreds of thousands of distinct CDR3 sequences, 13% of them singletons; the top ten hold approximately 2.1%. J lost 5 bases, V lost 5 bases, and 7 bases had no gene match. This CDR3 contains 15 residues. CDR1 and CDR2 (germline): LNHDA, SQIVND (reference sequence). The sample in question was PBMCs, mostly from graft donor cells, obtained 360 days after TCRalphabeta/CD19-depleted stem cell transplant. This TCR was sampled from a male patient younger than 18 who had a stem cell transplant for acute myeloid leukemia, so the T cells may come from the graft donor. The J gene is TRBJ1-5, the V gene TRBV19; 9 bases agree with TRBD1. The chain's CDR3 is CASSFPGQGHQPQHF. CDR3 in DNA: TGTGCCAGTAGTTTTCCGGGACAGGGACATCAGCCCCAGCATTTT.